Reported below is one T cell receptor (beta chain). The data were taken from a study of Graves' ophthalmopathy and Graves' hyperthyroidism. This CDR3 contains 11 residues. Trimming removed 8 bases at V and 6 bases at J, with 14 bases between. Germline CDR1 and CDR2: SQVTM and ANQGSEA. RNA transcripts provided the template for amplifying TCR beta CDR3 regions. The workflow started with a first-round RT-PCR run with HTBI primers and then moved on to a second-round multiplex PCR. TCRdb reprocessed the multiplex PCR reads via MiXCR and lists one record per CDR3 protein. The profile covers about 740,000 distinct CDR3 sequences, with around 40% appearing a single time and 44% taken by the ten largest.

V gene TRBV29-1 combines with J gene TRBJ2-7; D is unresolved. The origin of this receptor is an adult man with Graves' ophthalmopathy. The sample taken for sequencing was peripheral blood. The CDR3 nucleotides read TGCAGCCAAGATCGCAGGCTCGAGCAGTACTTC. Protein product: CSQDRRLEQYF.